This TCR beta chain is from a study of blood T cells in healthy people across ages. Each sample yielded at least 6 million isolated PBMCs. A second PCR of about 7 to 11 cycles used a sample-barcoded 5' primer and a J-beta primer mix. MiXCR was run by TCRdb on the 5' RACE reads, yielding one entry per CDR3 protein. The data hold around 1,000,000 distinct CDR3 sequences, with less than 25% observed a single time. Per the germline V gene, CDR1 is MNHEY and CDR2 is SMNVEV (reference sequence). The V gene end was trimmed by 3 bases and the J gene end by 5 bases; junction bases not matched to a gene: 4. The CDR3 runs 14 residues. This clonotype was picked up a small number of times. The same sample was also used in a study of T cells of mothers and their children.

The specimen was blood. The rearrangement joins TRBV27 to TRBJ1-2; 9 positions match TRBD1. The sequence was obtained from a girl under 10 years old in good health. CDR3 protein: CASSFGTGFYGYTF. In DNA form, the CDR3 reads TGTGCCAGCAGTTTCGGGACAGGGTTTTATGGCTACACCTTC.